These 4 T cell receptor beta chains share one sample of origin, sequenced in a study of post-analysis software for immune sequencing data. Incorporated into the TCR beta cDNA libraries were unique molecular identifiers, which served to reduce PCR and sequencing biases. TCRdb called the PCR reads again in MiXCR, with one record for every CDR3 protein. The table includes under 200,000 distinct CDR3 sequences, approximately 35% detected once. The sample was blood, taken after autologous hematopoietic stem cell transplantation. These receptors all come from a girl aged 5 to 17 with multiple sclerosis.

This chain connects TRBV25-1 to TRBJ2-2, with 10 bases lining up with TRBD2. The CDR3 spans 16 residues. Germline V gene sequence: CDR1 MGHDK, CDR2 SYGVNS. Trimming took 5 bases from V and 5 from J; bases not matched to a gene: 8. CDR3 nucleotide sequence: TGTGCCAGCAGTTCACAGCGGGAGGGGAGAACCGGGGAGCTGTTTTTT. Its protein product is CASSSQREGRTGELFF.

There are many counts of this clonotype. The chain combines TRBV5-1 with TRBJ2-1; TRBD2 is a possible D gene (6 bases). V was trimmed by 0 bases and J by 9 bases, leaving 7 bases between them. From germline, CDR1 is SGHRS and CDR2 YFSETQ. The CDR3 spans 12 residues. The CDR3 DNA is TGCGCCAGCAGCTTGGTGGGGGGTGAGCAGTTCTTC. Translation gives CASSLVGGEQFF.

This sequence joins TRBV5-5 and TRBJ1-2; D might be TRBD1 (6 bases). This CDR3 spans 17 amino acids. From germline, CDR1 is SGHKS and CDR2 YYEKEE (reference sequence). V lost 4 bases to trimming and J lost 4 bases, with 23 bases between them. The CDR3 region is CASSGLRGKQGGYGYTF. The DNA for the CDR3 is TGTGCCAGCAGCGGCCTTAGAGGAAAACAGGGAGGCTATGGCTACACCTTC.

To note about this clonotype: A much larger clonotype is one base distant, so this may be a read error. The V and J genes are TRBV7-2 and TRBJ1-1; D not certain. This CDR3 is built from 12 residues. CDR1 and CDR2 (germline): SGHTA, FQGNSA. The CDR3 sequence: CASSPRTTEVFF. Written as DNA, the CDR3 is TGTGCCAGCAGCCCAAGGACCACTGAAGTTTTCTTT.